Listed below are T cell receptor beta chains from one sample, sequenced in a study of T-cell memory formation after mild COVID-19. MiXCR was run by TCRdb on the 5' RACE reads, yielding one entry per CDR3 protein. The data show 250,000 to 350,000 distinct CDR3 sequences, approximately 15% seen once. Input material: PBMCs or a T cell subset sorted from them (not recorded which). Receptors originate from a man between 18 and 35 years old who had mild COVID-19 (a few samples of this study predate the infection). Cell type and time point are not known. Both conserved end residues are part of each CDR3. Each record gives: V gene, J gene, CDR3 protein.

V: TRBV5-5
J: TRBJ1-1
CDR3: CASSPGAVTAFF

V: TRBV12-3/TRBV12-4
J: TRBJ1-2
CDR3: CASSPTSNYGYTF

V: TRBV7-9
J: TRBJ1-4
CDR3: CASSFRGEEKLFF

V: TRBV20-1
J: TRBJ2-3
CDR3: CSARGTGVDTQYF

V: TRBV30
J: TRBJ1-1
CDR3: CAWTVYTEAFF

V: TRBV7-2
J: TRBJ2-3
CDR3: CASSSGLAGPSTDTQYF

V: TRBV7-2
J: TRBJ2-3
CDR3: CATKRLAGDKDTQYF

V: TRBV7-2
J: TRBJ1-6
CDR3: CASSLGGHQGRSLHF

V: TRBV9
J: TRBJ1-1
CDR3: CASSPPGGGGQAFF

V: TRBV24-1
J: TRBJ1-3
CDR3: CATSGGPGSGNTIYF

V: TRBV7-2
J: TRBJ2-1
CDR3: CASSLHRERNEQFF

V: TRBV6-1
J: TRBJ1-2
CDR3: CASSAGVYNYGYTF

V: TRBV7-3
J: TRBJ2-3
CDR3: CASSLEITDTQYF

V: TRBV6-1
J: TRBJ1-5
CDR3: CASSLNIGQGGQPQHF

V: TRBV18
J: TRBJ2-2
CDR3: CASSPREGNTGELFF

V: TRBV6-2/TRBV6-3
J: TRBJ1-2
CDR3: CASSYSGGRYGYTF

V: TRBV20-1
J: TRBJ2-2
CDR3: CSARPPSGQNTGELFF

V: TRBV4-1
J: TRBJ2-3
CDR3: CASSGSPDTQYF

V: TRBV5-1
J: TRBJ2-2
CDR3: CASMEQNTGELFF

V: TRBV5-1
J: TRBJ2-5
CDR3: CASSPDMTGRRQQETQYF

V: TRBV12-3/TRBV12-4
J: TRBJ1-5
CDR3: CASSLMDRNQPQHF

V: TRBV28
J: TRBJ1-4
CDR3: CASRTLGRADEKLFF

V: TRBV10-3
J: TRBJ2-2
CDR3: CAINGASNTGELFF

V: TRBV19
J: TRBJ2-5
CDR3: CASSMSIKETQYF

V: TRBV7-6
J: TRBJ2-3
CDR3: CASSLASSGGRDTQYF

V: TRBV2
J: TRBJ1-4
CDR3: CASSAPSGTELFF

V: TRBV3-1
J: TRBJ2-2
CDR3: CASSHSGTSGTGELFF

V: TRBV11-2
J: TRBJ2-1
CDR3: CASSLDIRGNYNEQFF

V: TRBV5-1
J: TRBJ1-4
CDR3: CASSLWDGTGKEKLFF

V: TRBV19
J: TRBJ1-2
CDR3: CASSPRTGGVYGYTF

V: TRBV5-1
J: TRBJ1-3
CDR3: CASKPDSGNTIYF

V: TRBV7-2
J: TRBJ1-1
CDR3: CASSPDSAQNTEAFF

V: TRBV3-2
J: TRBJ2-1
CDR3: CASSRDRVLAGPLYSNNEQFF

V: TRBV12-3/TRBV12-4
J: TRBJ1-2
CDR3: CAISGGGYGYTF

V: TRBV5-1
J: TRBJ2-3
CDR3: CASSLEGVPDTQYF

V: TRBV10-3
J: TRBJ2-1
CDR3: CATLGTGSSSYNEQFF

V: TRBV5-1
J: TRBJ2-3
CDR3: CASSLDLDTQYF

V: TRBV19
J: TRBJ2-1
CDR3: CASSIPSSGQAGNEQFF

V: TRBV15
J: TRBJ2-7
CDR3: CATKDRNSYEQYF

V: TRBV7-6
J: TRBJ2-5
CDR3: CASRWDSGGQETQYF

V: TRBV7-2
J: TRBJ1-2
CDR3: CASSLLLGNYGYTF

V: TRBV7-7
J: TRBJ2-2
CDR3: CASSHGLAGEELGGELFF

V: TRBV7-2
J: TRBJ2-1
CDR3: CASSNYRGDAGFGEQFF

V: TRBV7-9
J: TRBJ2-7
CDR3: CASSSMEGSEQYF

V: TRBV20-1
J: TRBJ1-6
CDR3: CSVHGGSSLHF

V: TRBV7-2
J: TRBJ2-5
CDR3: CASSRRGETQYF

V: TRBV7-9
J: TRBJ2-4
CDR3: CASSLGDNIQYF

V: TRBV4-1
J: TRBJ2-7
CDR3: CASSPGVGGTSYEQYF

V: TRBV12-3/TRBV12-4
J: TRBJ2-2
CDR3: CASSLDWNTGELFF

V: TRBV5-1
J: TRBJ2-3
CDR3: CASSTPMAGGRRTPDTQYF

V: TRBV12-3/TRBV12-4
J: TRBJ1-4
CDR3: CASSFWGRGLRPATNEKLFF

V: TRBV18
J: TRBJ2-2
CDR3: CASSPRRLGQPSNTGELFF

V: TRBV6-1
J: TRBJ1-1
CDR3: CASSAAPGYPTEAFF

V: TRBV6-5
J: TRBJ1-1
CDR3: CASSYSTVTEAFF

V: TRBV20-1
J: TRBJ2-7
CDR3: CSASGTGILWEQYF

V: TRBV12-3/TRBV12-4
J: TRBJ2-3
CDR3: CASSFRGKDTDTQYF